This T cell receptor (beta chain) came from a study of blood T cell repertoires in COVID-19. Overall study context: Material from acute and convalescent COVID-19 was sourced from the United States, Italy and Spain. From T cells, B-cell-depleted T cells, or PBMCs came the material, which was cDNA or gDNA.

Original handling: Researchers report that nucleated cell counts were estimated from reference gene primer amplification. Assay: immunoSEQ multiplex PCR; the TCRdb copy retains only in-frame clones and omits some. The V and J calls and clone size were taken over from that table, and D and trimming were inferred from the DNA. Of 100,000 to 150,000 clones in the sample, 84% are singletons; the top ten hold about 18%. This clone was detected only once. Other DNA variants within this sample encode the same CDR3. This CDR3 region has 17 residues. The germline CDR1 and CDR2 sequences are SGHRS and YFSETQ. The J segment lost 3 bases and the V segment lost 2 bases, leaving 9 bases of the junction unmatched.

The receptor's source is a woman of 80 years or more with acute or convalescent COVID-19. Sequencing was performed on peripheral blood. The chain uses TRBV5-1 and TRBJ2-7; 12 bases are shared with TRBD2. The CDR3 sequence: CASSFPGPTSGGYEQYF. CDR3 bases: TGCGCCAGCAGCTTCCCCGGTCCGACTAGCGGGGGCTACGAGCAGTACTTC.